Below are 21 T cell receptor beta chains sequenced from a single sample in a study of shared clonotypes between healthy human individuals. Clones were read by immunoSEQ multiplex PCR, and TCRdb kept only the in-frame ones, dropping some. The table lists around 2.5 million clones, approximately 93% of them singletons. The source material was naive CD4+ T cells from PBMCs. The subset denotes: CD45RA+ positively selected. The receptor source for this set is a man between 18 and 35 years old in good health. Some clones in this sample may be carry-over from other donors' samples.

The J gene is TRBJ1-3, the V gene TRBV7-2; weak D call: TRBD1 (5 bases). The ends were cut back, 0 bases at V and 6 bases at J, with 15 bases in the middle. In germline, CDR1 is SGHTA, CDR2 FQGNSA. This CDR3 is built from 16 residues. The CDR3 DNA reads TGTGCCAGCAGCTTAGCGCTAAGGGGCCGAGAAAACACCATATATTTT. This codes for CASSLALRGRENTIYF.

The rearrangement links TRBV14 to TRBJ2-2, with TRBD2 as a possible D gene (7 bases). Germline V CDR1 and CDR2: SGHDN, FVKESK. The V end was cut by 3 bases, the J end by 6 bases, with 14 bases between. The CDR3 totals 15 residues. CDR3 in amino acids: CASSHRGAVAGELFF. DNA for the CDR3: TGTGCCAGCAGCCATCGGGGGGCGGTCGCCGGGGAGCTGTTTTTT.

This clone was counted a single time. The chain combines TRBV7-2 with TRBJ2-2; perhaps TRBD2 as D (7 bases). Germline assignment: CDR1 SGHTA and CDR2 FQGNSA. Between the trimmed V and J ends, which lost 5 bases and 4 bases, there was a span of 20 bases. This CDR3 has 17 amino acids. CDR3 residues: CASSPRLGGLRTGELFF. As DNA, the CDR3 is TGTGCCAGCAGCCCTCGACTGGGGGGGCTCCGCACCGGGGAGCTGTTTTTT.

CDR3 region: CATSTAGGYNEQFF. The DNA for the CDR3 is TGTGCCACATCAACAGCCGGAGGGTACAATGAGCAGTTCTTC. This chain connects TRBV2 to TRBJ2-1, with D perhaps matching TRBD2 (6 bases). Between the trimmed V and J ends, which lost 10 bases and 4 bases, there was a span of 17 bases. Germline values: CDR1 SNHLY, CDR2 FYNNEI. The CDR3 is made up of 14 amino acids.

The CDR3, as DNA: TGTGCCAGTAGTAAAGGACAGGGGGAGACTGAAGCTTTCTTT. This encodes CASSKGQGETEAFF. The chain employs TRBV19 and TRBJ1-1; 10 nucleotides match TRBD1. Trimming at V came to 4 bases and at J to 5 bases, leaving 4 bases not matched to a gene. The CDR3 has 14 residues. Germline V gene data show CDR1 as LNHDA and CDR2 as SQIVND (reference sequence).

The V gene is TRBV10-3, the J gene TRBJ2-5; 10 nucleotides match TRBD2. The J segment lost 4 bases and the V segment lost 6 bases, leaving 14 bases of the junction unmatched. Per germline, CDR1 ENHRY and CDR2 SYGVKD. This CDR3 has 17 residues. CDR3 sequence: CAIRSQLAGVSGETQYF. CDR3 in DNA: TGTGCCATCAGATCTCAGCTAGCGGGAGTATCGGGAGAGACCCAGTACTTC.

This chain links TRBV5-1 with TRBJ1-4, with 9 bases matching TRBD1. Trimming took 6 bases from V and 3 from J; bases not matched to a gene: 6. Germline V gene lookup returns CDR1 SGHRS and CDR2 YFSETQ. The CDR3 has 15 amino acids. CDR3 nucleotides: TGCGCCAGCAAACCAGGGACAGGGTCTAATGAAAAACTGTTTTTT. Its protein is CASKPGTGSNEKLFF. Full variable domain (rest looked up from reference TRBV5-1 and TRBJ1-4): KAGVTQTPRYLIKTRGQQVTLSCSPISGHRSVSWYQQTPGQGLQFLFEYFSETQRNKGNFPGRFSGRQFSNSRSEMNVSTLELGDSALYLCASKPGTGSNEKLFFGSGTQLSVL.

This clone was observed once. The CDR3 region has the DNA TGTGCCAGCAGCTTAGGAATGTTTGATACGCAGTATTTT. Amino acid sequence: CASSLGMFDTQYF. This chain joins TRBV7-9 and TRBJ2-3; D is undetermined. Germline loops: CDR1 SEHNR, CDR2 FQNEAQ (reference sequence). V lost 1 base and J 6 bases, leaving 8 bases between the germline ends. The CDR3 covers 13 residues.

As for this clone: Other DNA sequences within the sample encode an identical CDR3. The genes are TRBV5-1 and TRBJ1-1; D unclear. Deletions cut 2 bases from V and 3 bases from J, with 5 bases between. The germline CDR1 and CDR2 sequences are SGHRS and YFSETQ. This CDR3 is built from 12 residues. The CDR3 reads CASSFLDTEAFF. The DNA for the CDR3 is TGCGCCAGCAGCTTTTTGGACACTGAAGCTTTCTTT. Complete variable domain (other parts from reference TRBV5-1 and TRBJ1-1): KAGVTQTPRYLIKTRGQQVTLSCSPISGHRSVSWYQQTPGQGLQFLFEYFSETQRNKGNFPGRFSGRQFSNSRSEMNVSTLELGDSALYLCASSFLDTEAFFGQGTRLTVV.

The V call is TRBV5-1, the J call TRBJ2-3, with 8 bases aligning to TRBD2. V dropped 0 bases and J dropped 0; count of bases not matched to a gene: 12. Germline CDR1 and CDR2: SGHRS and YFSETQ. The CDR3 contains 19 residues. The CDR3 DNA reads as TGCGCCAGCAGCTTGGTTGGGTTAGCGGGGACCTCTAGCACAGATACGCAGTATTTT. Protein: CASSLVGLAGTSSTDTQYF.

The V and J genes are TRBV28 and TRBJ1-1, with unresolved D. There are 15 residues in the CDR3. With 5 bases removed from V and 6 bases from J, the gap between germline ends came to 19 bases. Germline V CDR1 and CDR2: MDHEN, SYDVKM. The CDR3 DNA is TGTGCCAGCAGTCAATCAATACAGTTTAACCCTGAAGCTTTCTTT. Protein: CASSQSIQFNPEAFF.

This clone was picked up one time. Other DNA sequences of this sample code for an identical CDR3. The chain couples TRBV6-5 to TRBJ1-4; no definite D call. The CDR3 consists of 14 residues. Germline V CDR1 and CDR2: MNHEY, SVGAGI. V lost 0 bases and J 0 bases, leaving 2 bases between the germline ends. The CDR3 DNA reads TGTGCCAGCAGTTACTCGGCAACTAATGAAAAACTGTTTTTT. This encodes CASSYSATNEKLFF.

As to this clone: Other DNA sequences from this sample encode an identical CDR3 as well. The V call is TRBV18, the J call TRBJ2-7, with a tentative D call TRBD1 (5 bases). The CDR3 totals 15 residues. Germline V CDR1 and CDR2: KGHSH, LQKENI. Trimming removed 3 bases at V and 1 base at J, with 13 bases between. The chain's CDR3 is CASSPPQGASYEQYF. The CDR3 bases are TGTGCCAGCTCACCTCCGCAGGGCGCATCCTACGAGCAGTACTTC. Full variable domain (outside the CDR3, taken from reference TRBV18 and TRBJ2-7): NAGVMQNPRHLVRRRGQEARLRCSPMKGHSHVYWYRQLPEEGLKFMVYLQKENIIDESGMPKERFSAEFPKEGPSILRIQQVVRGDSAAYFCASSPPQGASYEQYFGPGTRLTVT.

The J gene is TRBJ2-3, the V gene TRBV28, with D possibly matching TRBD2 (6 bases). V was shortened by 3 bases and J by 2 bases, with 12 bases between the two germline ends. The CDR3 extends over 15 amino acids. Germline V gene data show CDR1 as MDHEN and CDR2 as SYDVKM. This CDR3 reads CASSFGGYPTDTQYF. In DNA, the CDR3 is TGTGCCAGCAGTTTCGGAGGGTACCCCACAGATACGCAGTATTTT.

The V call is TRBV28, the J call TRBJ1-1; TRBD1 matches at 8 bases. The CDR3 contains 16 residues. After removal of 6 bases from V and 3 bases from J, the junction contained 12 bases not matched to a gene. Germline V gene lookup returns CDR1 MDHEN and CDR2 SYDVKM. CDR3: CASSLIRTGQDTEAFF. The DNA of the CDR3 is TGTGCCAGCAGCCTCATCCGGACAGGGCAGGACACTGAAGCTTTCTTT. Full variable domain (rest looked up from reference TRBV28 and TRBJ1-1): DVKVTQSSRYLVKRTGEKVFLECVQDMDHENMFWYRQDPGLGLRLIYFSYDVKMKEKGDIPEGYSVSREKKERFSLILESASTNQTSMYLCASSLIRTGQDTEAFFGQGTRLTVV.

J is TRBJ2-1 and V is TRBV12-5; 9 nucleotides line up with TRBD1. Trimming at V came to 0 bases and at J to 5 bases, leaving 8 bases not matched to a gene. The CDR3 loop spans 17 amino acids. Germline V lookup: CDR1 LGHNT, CDR2 FRNRAP. The CDR3 here is CASGLVHGTGYNNEQFF. The CDR3 DNA follows: TGTGCTAGTGGTTTGGTACACGGGACAGGGTACAACAATGAGCAGTTCTTC.

In regard to this clone: At the DNA level, this CDR3 is encoded by other sequences in the same sample as well. This sequence joins TRBV20-1 and TRBJ2-7; perhaps TRBD2 as D (5 bases). With 1 base removed from V and 6 bases from J, the gap between germline ends came to 7 bases. Per germline, CDR1 DFQATT and CDR2 SNEGSKA (reference sequence). This CDR3 region has 11 residues. The CDR3 here is CSARASGEQYF. CDR3 coding DNA: TGCAGTGCTAGAGCAAGCGGCGAGCAGTACTTC.

The gene calls are TRBV25-1 and TRBJ2-5; D gene ambiguous. The J call is in doubt because the DNA end fits TRBJ2-7 better. There are 13 residues in the CDR3. Germline assignment: CDR1 MGHDK and CDR2 SYGVNS. The CDR3 region has the DNA TGTGCCAGCAGTGAAGTACCTGGGCCCGAGCAGTACTTC. Translation: CASSEVPGPEQYF.

This chain uses TRBV19 with TRBJ2-3; D is possibly TRBD1 (8 bases). CDR3 length: 17 amino acids. The V gene's germline CDR1 is LNHDA and CDR2 SQIVND (reference sequence). V lost 6 bases and J 1 base, leaving 20 bases between the germline ends. The CDR3 coding sequence is TGTGCCAGTAGCCCTCGACGGACAGGGAGGGGCACAGATACGCAGTATTTT. Translated, it gives CASSPRRTGRGTDTQYF.

The V and J genes are TRBV21-1 and TRBJ2-6; the tabulated D call, TRBD2, remains unverified against the DNA. TRBV21-1 is a known pseudogene. This CDR3 is built from 15 residues. The CDR3 loop is CASRAPGTGANVLTF. In nucleotides, the CDR3 is TGTGCCAGCAGGGCTCCGGGGACTGGGGCCAACGTCCTGACTTTC.

The rearrangement joins TRBV5-8 to TRBJ2-3, with TRBD1 matching 8 bases. CDR1 is SGHTS, CDR2 YDEGEE, per germline. With 3 bases clipped from V and 6 bases from J, the junction kept 6 bases outside the gene matches. The CDR3 totals 14 residues. CDR3 nucleotide sequence: TGTGCCAGCAGCTCGCGGACAGGGTACGATACGCAGTATTTT. Residues: CASSSRTGYDTQYF.